This T cell receptor beta chain was identified during a study of T cell responses to AZD1222 COVID-19 vaccine. The CDR3 runs 16 residues. Germline CDR1 is SEHNR and CDR2 is FQNEAQ (reference sequence). V lost 5 bases, J lost 1 base, and 10 bases stayed unmatched. Notes on this clone: Antigen specificity is unknown.

The repertoire was sequenced with immunoSEQ multiplex PCR; TCRdb's copy has only in-frame clones and lacks some. This table has 150,000 or so clones, 75% to 90% appearing once. Overall study results and limits: There were repertoire samples only from the period after the peak T cell response. Unmutated variant regions are reportedly the target of nearly half of TCRs that are spike-specific. The sample set comprised mostly white British donors with more females, and clonal diversity was possibly underestimated. Among AZD1222 vaccinees, only six or seven were seropositive at baseline.

The source material was peripheral blood, sampled 28 days after the second dose of the MenACWY control vaccine. V is TRBV7-9 and J is TRBJ2-7, with TRBD2 identical over 8 bases. The receptor was isolated from an adult who received the MenACWY meningococcal vaccine as a control. Here the CDR3 DNA reads TGTGCCAGCAGCCAAAAAACAATAGCGGGGTCCTACGAGCAGTACTTC. The encoded protein is CASSQKTIAGSYEQYF.